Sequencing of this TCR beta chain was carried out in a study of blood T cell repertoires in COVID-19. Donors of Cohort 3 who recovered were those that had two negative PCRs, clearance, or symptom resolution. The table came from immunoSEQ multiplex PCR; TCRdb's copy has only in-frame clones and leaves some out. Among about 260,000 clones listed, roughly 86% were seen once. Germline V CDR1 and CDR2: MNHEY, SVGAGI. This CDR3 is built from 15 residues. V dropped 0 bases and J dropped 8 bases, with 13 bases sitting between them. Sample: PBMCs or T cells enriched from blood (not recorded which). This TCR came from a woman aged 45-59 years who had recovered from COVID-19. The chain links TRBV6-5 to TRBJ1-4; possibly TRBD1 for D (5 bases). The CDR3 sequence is CASSYSGSGGEKLFF. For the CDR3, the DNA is TGTGCCAGCAGTTACTCGGGATCGGGGGGAGAAAAACTGTTTTTT.